Included here is one T cell receptor beta chain sequence, with context. Its antigen remains unidentified. This entry belongs to a study of cytomegalovirus exposure and HLA in healthy donors. Study-level findings and limits: Serostatus for CMV was the only available immune exposure information.

PCR involved 60 Vbeta and 13 Jbeta primers. TCRdb's table, derived via immunoSEQ multiplex PCR, lists solely in-frame clones and lacks some. The sample records approximately 100,000 clones, about four fifths being singletons. Germline V gene data show CDR1 as MDHEN and CDR2 as SYDVKM. The CDR3 extends over 17 amino acids. J gave up 6 bases and V 5 bases, and 9 bases lay outside the gene matches. The J gene is TRBJ2-2, the V gene TRBV28; 13 nucleotides line up with TRBD2. The sequencing sample was made of PBMCs. This TCR was sampled from a woman between 50 and 59 years old in good health and CMV-seropositive. CDR3 coding DNA: TGTGCCAGCAGTCAAGGGACTAGCGGGGTTCCAGCCGGGGAGCTGTTTTTT. Translated, it gives CASSQGTSGVPAGELFF.